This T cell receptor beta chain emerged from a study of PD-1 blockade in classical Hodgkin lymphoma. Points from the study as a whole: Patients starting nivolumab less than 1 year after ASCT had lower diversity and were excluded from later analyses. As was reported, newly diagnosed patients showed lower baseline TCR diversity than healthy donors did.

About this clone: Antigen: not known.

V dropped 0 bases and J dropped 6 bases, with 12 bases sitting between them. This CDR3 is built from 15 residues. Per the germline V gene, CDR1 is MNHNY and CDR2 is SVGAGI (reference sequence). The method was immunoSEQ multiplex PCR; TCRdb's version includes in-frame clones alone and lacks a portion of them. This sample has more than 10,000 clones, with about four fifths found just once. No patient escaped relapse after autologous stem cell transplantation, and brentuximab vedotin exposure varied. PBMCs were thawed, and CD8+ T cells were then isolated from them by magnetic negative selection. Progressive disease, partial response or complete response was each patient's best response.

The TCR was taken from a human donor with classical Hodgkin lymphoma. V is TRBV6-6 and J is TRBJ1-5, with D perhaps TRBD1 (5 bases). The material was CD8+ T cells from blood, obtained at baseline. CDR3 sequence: CASSYSSERGQPQHF. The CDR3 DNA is TGTGCCAGCAGTTACTCGTCGGAAAGGGGTCAGCCCCAGCATTTT.